This entry is about one T cell receptor beta chain. Antigen specificity is unknown. A J-beta primer mix and a sample-barcoded 5' primer were used in a second PCR of about 7 to 11 cycles. TCRdb itself ran the 5' RACE reads through MiXCR, one entry per CDR3 protein. The top ten hold approximately 10% of the sample, which has some 940,000 distinct CDR3 sequences, approximately 32% seen once. The data originate from a study of blood T cells in healthy people across ages. General study results and limits: When one million T cells were used, diversity estimates were thought to be underestimates.

The CDR3 has 17 residues. Germline CDR1 and CDR2: MNHEY and SMNVEV (reference sequence). The V gene lost 5 bases and the J gene lost 0 bases, with 20 bases spanning the gap. These data were also filed under a second study, of T cells of mothers and their children. That study adds: Amplification in the second PCR used the M1S primer, which added sample barcodes and 2-4 random nucleotides.

The receptor's source is a woman between 35 and 50 years old in good health. The V gene is TRBV27, the J gene TRBJ2-7; no clear D. The sample comprised blood. CDR3 loop: CASSPSPTISSSYEQYF. CDR3 nucleotides: TGTGCCAGCAGTCCATCCCCGACAATTTCGTCCTCCTACGAGCAGTACTTC.